This passage covers 5 T cell receptor beta chains from one sample sequenced in a study of blood T cell repertoires in COVID-19. Some clones are missing from TCRdb's copy, which holds only in-frame ones; the method was immunoSEQ multiplex PCR. Found here are roughly 38,000 clones, over 75% of them singletons; the top ten hold 9%. Sequenced material: peripheral blood. These receptors came from a woman in her seventies with acute or convalescent COVID-19.

The chain is built from TRBV12-3 or TRBV12-4 and TRBJ1-1; D is perhaps TRBD1 (5 bases). This CDR3 contains 13 residues. V was cut by 5 bases and J by 0 bases, with 7 bases left in between. CDR3: CASSQQVNTEAFF. CDR3 coding DNA: TGTGCCAGCAGTCAACAGGTGAACACTGAAGCTTTCTTT.

The chain carries TRBV5-5 and TRBJ1-1; no reliable D call. Germline V gives CDR1 SGHKS, CDR2 YYEKEE (reference sequence). The ends were cut back, 0 bases at V and 1 base at J, with 10 bases in the middle. The CDR3 runs to 15 residues. The CDR3, as DNA: TGTGCCAGCAGCTTGGGGCAGGTTGGGAACACTGAAGCTTTCTTT. Protein: CASSLGQVGNTEAFF.

This chain uses TRBV10-1 with TRBJ2-3; D is perhaps TRBD1 (6 bases). Germline CDR1 WNHNN, CDR2 SYGVQD (reference sequence). CDR3 length: 15 amino acids. V lost 8 bases and J 0 bases, leaving 15 bases between the germline ends. The CDR3 reads CASSTYRESTDTQYF. In nucleotides, the CDR3 is TGCGCCAGCTCGACTTACAGGGAGAGCACAGATACGCAGTATTTT.

This chain connects TRBV5-1 to TRBJ2-3, with D perhaps matching TRBD2 (5 bases). Germline V gene data show CDR1 as SGHRS and CDR2 as YFSETQ. The CDR3 runs to 13 residues. V was shortened by 1 base and J by 5 bases, with 8 bases between the two germline ends. The CDR3 region is CASSLFGRDTQYF. DNA of the CDR3: TGCGCCAGCAGCTTGTTTGGGAGAGATACGCAGTATTTT.

This clone appeared a few times. The V gene is TRBV11-3, the J gene TRBJ2-5, with 7 bases that match TRBD1. CDR1 SGHNT and CDR2 YENEEA come from the germline V gene. There are 18 residues in the CDR3. V gave up 1 base and J gave up 5 bases; unmatched junction bases: 16. CDR3 loop: CASSLGIAGDSSQETQYF. The DNA for the CDR3 is TGTGCCAGCAGCTTAGGCATAGCCGGGGACAGCTCTCAGGAGACCCAGTACTTC.